Listed here is a single TCR beta chain. The data originate from a study of blood T cell repertoires in COVID-19. Study-wide context: Specimens from acute and convalescent COVID-19 originated in the United States, Italy and Spain. The cDNA or gDNA used as material had been derived from T cells, B-cell-depleted T cells, or PBMCs.

How the authors handled the data: Reference gene primer amplification gave estimated nucleated cell counts. Clones were read by immunoSEQ multiplex PCR, and TCRdb kept only the in-frame ones, dropping some. V and J calls and clone size are as listed in that table; D and trimming were resolved from the DNA. The data contain about 340,000 clones, around 80% of them singletons. Trimming removed 3 bases at V and 3 bases at J, with 10 bases between. The V gene's germline CDR1 is SGHRS and CDR2 YFSETQ. This CDR3 is 13 amino acids long. The source of this sequence is a young man with active or convalescent COVID-19. This sequence joins TRBV5-1 and TRBJ2-7; unclear D gene. The sequenced sample was peripheral blood. The CDR3 here is CASSYRYSYEQYF. CDR3 DNA sequence: TGCGCCAGCAGCTACCGCTACAGCTACGAGCAGTACTTC.